The sequence of this T cell receptor beta chain was determined in a study of blood T cell repertoires in COVID-19. Study details: T cells, B-cell-depleted T cells, or PBMCs provided the cDNA or gDNA that served as material.

From germline, CDR1 is KGHSH and CDR2 LQKENI. After removal of 6 bases from V and 0 bases from J, the junction contained 7 bases not matched to a gene. The CDR3 has 15 amino acids. Authors' data handling: Amplification of reference gene primers was used by the study to estimate nucleated cell counts. Sequencing used immunoSEQ multiplex PCR; TCRdb keeps in-frame clones, though not all of them. V, J and clone size are those of that table, while D and trimming were read from the DNA. The profile shows over 120,000 clones, roughly 75% of them singletons. Recruits, aged about 18 to 95 years, lived in 20 to 30 US areas. Cohort 3 donors counted as recovered after two negative PCRs, clearance, or resolved symptoms.

The chain uses TRBV18 and TRBJ1-1; 7 bases fit TRBD1. The clonotype originates from a woman aged 45-59 years who had recovered from COVID-19. Sample: PBMCs or T cells enriched from blood (not recorded which). CDR3 nucleotides: TGTGCCAGCTCTGTCGGGGGACAGTTGAACACTGAAGCTTTCTTT. It is translated as CASSVGGQLNTEAFF.